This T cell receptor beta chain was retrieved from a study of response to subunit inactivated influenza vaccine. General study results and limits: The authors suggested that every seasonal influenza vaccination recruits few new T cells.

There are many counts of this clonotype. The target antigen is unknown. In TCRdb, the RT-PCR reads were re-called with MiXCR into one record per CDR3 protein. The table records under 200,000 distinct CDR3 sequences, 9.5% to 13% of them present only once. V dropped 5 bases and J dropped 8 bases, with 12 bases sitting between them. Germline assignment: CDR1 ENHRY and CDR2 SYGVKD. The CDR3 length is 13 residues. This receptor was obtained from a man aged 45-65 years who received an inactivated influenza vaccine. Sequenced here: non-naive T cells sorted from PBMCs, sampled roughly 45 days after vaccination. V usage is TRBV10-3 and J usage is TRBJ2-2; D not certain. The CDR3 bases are TGTGCCATCAGTCCCCCTCAGCGTGGGGAGCTGTTTTTT. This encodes CAISPPQRGELFF.